This T cell receptor (beta chain) derives from a study of blood T cell repertoires in COVID-19. About the study: Both acute and convalescent COVID-19 samples were obtained from the United States, Italy and Spain.

This clone was picked up a small number of times. Seattle participants joined during active infection and were tracked over time. Per the study methods: Amplification from reference gene primers served as the basis for estimated nucleated cell counts. Produced via immunoSEQ multiplex PCR; TCRdb's table is partial and in-frame only. Clone size and the V and J calls come from that table; the DNA yielded D and trimming. Of roughly 150,000 clones in the sample, approximately 91% were seen once. The receptor was derived from a man between 18 and 29 years old with COVID-19, enrolled during active disease. The sequenced sample consisted of peripheral blood.

CDR3 in amino acids: CASSGYQPQHF. CDR3 bases: TGTGCCAGCAGCGGGTATCAGCCCCAGCATTTT. The rearrangement links TRBV28 to TRBJ1-5; D is unclear. The ends were cut back, 6 bases at V and 5 bases at J, with 5 bases in the middle. The CDR3 is 11 amino acids. Germline loops: CDR1 MDHEN, CDR2 SYDVKM.